This TCR beta chain was obtained from a study of blood T cells in healthy people across ages (dated by TCRdb to the mid-2010s). With regard to the full study: In model experiments, roughly one uniquely barcoded TCR beta cDNA molecule per two T cells was captured by template switching. Age-related changes in TCR beta repertoire diversity were measured in the study by deep sequencing normalized with unique cDNA molecular identifiers. The study analyzed two additional independent replicas of 1 million unique cDNA reads from the same blood draw for two donors, one aged 18 to 29 and one aged 80 or older. To avoid experimental bias, donors of different ages were spread randomly across the sequencing lanes. The donors were divided into four age groups: young (average around 16 years), middle-aged (approximately 42), aged (approximately 64) and long-lived (82).

To prepare the library, 5' RACE was applied. Instrument used: Illumina HiSeq 2500. A second roughly 6 to 12 cycle PCR used a sample-barcoded 5' primer and a J-beta primer mix. A unique molecular identifier was introduced onto each TCR beta cDNA molecule by a template-switch 5' adaptor carrying 12 random nucleotides. Each sample yielded at least 3 million CDR3-containing paired-end reads. All of the RNA was converted into first-strand cDNA using the Mint cDNA synthesis kit, with a TRBC-specific oligonucleotide serving as the primer. Following uracil-DNA glycosylase treatment, a first 18-cycle PCR with universal primers M1SS and BC2_uni_R was performed on all cDNA. In the authors' own workflow: Normalization of each sample was performed by random selection of 1 million high-quality reads, each carrying a distinct molecular identifier. Reads with shared molecular identifiers were discarded instead of being binned into consensus sequences. MiTCR, with a Q25 quality threshold and the strictest error-elimination algorithm, was used for CDR3 identification, clonotype clustering and error correction. A nonparametric unseen species model using Euler transformation provided a lower-bound estimate of total TCR beta diversity. The raw public reads went through TCRdb reprocessing: fastp at Q25, MiXCR clone calling, in-frame beta chains kept. One record per CDR3 amino acid sequence lists the most common genes and DNA. TCRdb, not the authors, supplied the V and J calls. Recorded for this sample are hundreds of thousands of distinct CDR3 sequences; roughly two fifths of them occurred a single time. Approximately 29% of the sample comes from the top ten.

Per the germline V gene, SGHTA is the CDR1 and FQGNSA is the CDR2. The CDR3 has 12 amino acids, counting the end cysteine and phenylalanine. The DNA shown is the 36-base CDR3, in frame from base 1. V is pared back by 5 bases and J by 3 bases, with 8 bases lying between the germline termini. Donors were under 40 systemically healthy Caucasian individuals from Russia aged roughly 6 to 100 years. Ten milliliters of peripheral blood were drawn from each donor into EDTA-treated Vacutainer tubes. Ficoll-Paque density-gradient centrifugation was used to isolate PBMCs, with at least 7 million per sample. Total RNA, at least 6 micrograms per sample, was extracted from PBMCs with Trizol reagent. Naive CD45RAhigh/CD27high T cell percentages were measured by flow cytometry on a PBMC aliquot from every donor. This clonotype came up many times. It has no known antigen specificity. No quality values exist for individual bases; no much larger clone is one base distant.

The paper as a whole reports these results and caveats: The percentage of naive T cells measured by flow cytometry correlated strongly with observed TCR beta diversity. Observed TCR beta diversity per million T cells fell roughly linearly with age, and a significant reduction was already apparent by age about 43. Because donor CMV infection status was unknown, age-related changes in expanded clonotypes were potentially confounded. Estimates of total diversity from one million sequenced T cells were regarded as lower bounds and underestimates. Because profiling used bulk unsorted PBMCs, naive and antigen-experienced compartments could not be compared conclusively. The long-lived group showed more naive CD4+ T cells, fewer expanded clones and increased TCR diversity than the aged group, suggesting age selection.

Here the chain combines TRBV7-2 and TRBJ2-7; possibly the D gene is TRBD1, per 5 matching bases. The TCR comes from an older man in good health. Sequenced sample: blood. The nucleotide sequence is given as TGTGCCAGCAGCAGGGGATACTACGAGCAGTACTTC. It codes for CASSRGYYEQYF.